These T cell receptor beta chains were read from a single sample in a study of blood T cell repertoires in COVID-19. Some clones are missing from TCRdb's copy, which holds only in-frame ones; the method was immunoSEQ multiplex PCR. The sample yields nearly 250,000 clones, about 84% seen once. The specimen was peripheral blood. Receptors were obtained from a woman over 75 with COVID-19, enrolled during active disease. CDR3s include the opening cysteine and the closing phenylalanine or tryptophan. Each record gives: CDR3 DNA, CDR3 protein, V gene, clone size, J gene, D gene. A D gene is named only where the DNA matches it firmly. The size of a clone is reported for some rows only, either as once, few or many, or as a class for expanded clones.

DNA: TGTGCCAGCAGTTTAGGCGGGGCGATGGTCAATGAGCAGTTCTTC
CDR3: CASSLGGAMVNEQFF
V: TRBV28
size: -
J: TRBJ2-1
D: -

DNA: TGTGCCAGCTCAAATCGCCGGGACTACCAGGATACGCAGTATTTT
CDR3: CASSNRRDYQDTQYF
V: TRBV18
size: -
J: TRBJ2-3
D: TRBD2

DNA: TGCGCCAGCAGCGAACAGGGAGGGAATGAAAAACTGTTTTTT
CDR3: CASSEQGGNEKLFF
V: TRBV5-1
size: -
J: TRBJ1-4
D: -

DNA: TGTGCCAGCAGTGAATATGAGGGGGCGAACACTGAAGCTTTCTTT
CDR3: CASSEYEGANTEAFF
V: TRBV25-1
size: -
J: TRBJ1-1
D: TRBD1

DNA: TGTGCCAGCAGCTCCGGACAGGGAGATCAGCCCCAGCATTTT
CDR3: CASSSGQGDQPQHF
V: TRBV7-2
size: -
J: TRBJ1-5
D: TRBD1

DNA: TGCGCCAGCAGCCCCTCCTCCGGGACACCCGCTTCTGCTTTCTTT
CDR3: CASSPSSGTPASAFF
V: TRBV4-1
size: -
J: TRBJ1-1
D: -

DNA: TGTGCCAGCAGTCCCGGGGGGACCTACGAGCAGTACTTC
CDR3: CASSPGGTYEQYF
V: TRBV28
size: -
J: TRBJ2-7
D: TRBD2

DNA: TGTGCCAGCAGCCATCTCACGGGTAGCGGGGGGAACACAGATACGCAGTATTTT
CDR3: CASSHLTGSGGNTDTQYF
V: TRBV4-2
size: -
J: TRBJ2-3
D: TRBD2

DNA: TGTGCCAGCAGCCTGGGACAGGGGAGGAATCAGCCCCAGCATTTT
CDR3: CASSLGQGRNQPQHF
V: TRBV7-3
size: -
J: TRBJ1-5
D: TRBD1

DNA: TGCGCCGTATCGGCGGGTCTAACCTACAATGAGCAGTTCTTC
CDR3: CAVSAGLTYNEQFF
V: TRBV10-2
size: -
J: TRBJ2-1
D: -

DNA: TGCGCCAGCAGCTTGGGGACGGGACAGGGTACAAACATTCAGTACTTC
CDR3: CASSLGTGQGTNIQYF
V: TRBV5-1
size: -
J: TRBJ2-4
D: TRBD1

DNA: TGTGCCATCAGTGATACCGCGCCCTACGAGCAGTACTTC
CDR3: CAISDTAPYEQYF
V: TRBV10-3
size: -
J: TRBJ2-7
D: -

DNA: TGCGCCAGCAGCTTGGAGGGGACAATGAATCAGCCCCAGCATTTT
CDR3: CASSLEGTMNQPQHF
V: TRBV5-1
size: -
J: TRBJ1-5
D: -

DNA: TGTGCCAGCAGCCTACCGGGGTCCATGAACACTGAAGCTTTCTTT
CDR3: CASSLPGSMNTEAFF
V: TRBV5-6
size: -
J: TRBJ1-1
D: -

DNA: TGCAGTGCTAGTAGAGGGACAGGGTATGGGGAAGAGACCCAGTACTTC
CDR3: CSASRGTGYGEETQYF
V: TRBV20-1
size: -
J: TRBJ2-5
D: TRBD1

DNA: TGTGCCAGCAGCCCTATAGGGGGCCGATATAATTCACCCCTCCACTTT
CDR3: CASSPIGGRYNSPLHF
V: TRBV6-2/TRBV6-3
size: -
J: TRBJ1-6
D: TRBD1

DNA: TGTGCCTCCGGGACAGGGGCGGGTGGTACGCAGTATTTT
CDR3: CASGTGAGGTQYF
V: TRBV6-6
size: -
J: TRBJ2-3
D: TRBD1

DNA: TGTGCCAGCTCACCAGCACCAGGGGGCGGCTATGGCTACACCTTC
CDR3: CASSPAPGGGYGYTF
V: TRBV18
size: -
J: TRBJ1-2
D: TRBD1

DNA: TGTGCCAGCTCACAAGGACAGGGGAGCACTGAAGCTTTCTTT
CDR3: CASSQGQGSTEAFF
V: TRBV18
size: -
J: TRBJ1-1
D: TRBD1

DNA: TGTGCCAGCAGCCAAGTAAGGGGCACTGAAGCTTTCTTT
CDR3: CASSQVRGTEAFF
V: TRBV3-1/TRBV3-2
size: -
J: TRBJ1-1
D: -

DNA: TGCAGCGCCGGGGCACAGGGGAACTATGGCTACACCTTC
CDR3: CSAGAQGNYGYTF
V: TRBV29-1
size: -
J: TRBJ1-2
D: TRBD1

DNA: TGTGCCAGCAGTTCCAGGGGGACAGGGGCCACTGAAGCTTTCTTT
CDR3: CASSSRGTGATEAFF
V: TRBV28
size: -
J: TRBJ1-1
D: TRBD1

DNA: TGTGCCAGCAGTCAATACCGGGCGGGGGATGAAGCTTTCTTT
CDR3: CASSQYRAGDEAFF
V: TRBV6-2/TRBV6-3
size: -
J: TRBJ1-1
D: -

DNA: TGCGCCAGCCGGACCCAGGGTGAGTATCAGCCCCAGCATTTT
CDR3: CASRTQGEYQPQHF
V: TRBV23-1
size: many
J: TRBJ1-5
D: -

DNA: TGTGCCAGCAGCTTTAGTACAGATACGCAGTATTTT
CDR3: CASSFSTDTQYF
V: TRBV5-5
size: few
J: TRBJ2-3
D: -

DNA: TGTGCCAGCAGCCCAGGGGCAGGGGGCAGTTCACCCCTCCACTTT
CDR3: CASSPGAGGSSPLHF
V: TRBV7-6
size: -
J: TRBJ1-6
D: TRBD1

DNA: TGCGCCATCCTACTTGTGTGGGACAGGGGGCTAGCAACTGAAGCTTTCTTT
CDR3: CAILLVWDRGLATEAFF
V: TRBV10-1
size: -
J: TRBJ1-1
D: TRBD1

DNA: TGTGCCAGCAGCAAAGTCCGGGACACACTTACTAGCAATCAGCCCCAGCATTTT
CDR3: CASSKVRDTLTSNQPQHF
V: TRBV5-7
size: -
J: TRBJ1-5
D: -

DNA: TGTGCCAGCAGTTACTCTACAGGTTCCGAAGCTTTCTTT
CDR3: CASSYSTGSEAFF
V: TRBV6-6
size: -
J: TRBJ1-1
D: -

DNA: TGTGCCAGCAGCTGGTTACAGGGAGCATCCACTGAAGCTTTCTTT
CDR3: CASSWLQGASTEAFF
V: TRBV7-8
size: once
J: TRBJ1-1
D: -

DNA: TGTGCCAGCAGGATGAACAGGGTCAGCAATCAGCCCCAGCATTTT
CDR3: CASRMNRVSNQPQHF
V: TRBV2
size: -
J: TRBJ1-5
D: -

DNA: TGTGCCTGGACCCCCGGGACAGGGGGGAACACCGGGGAGCTGTTTTTT
CDR3: CAWTPGTGGNTGELFF
V: TRBV30
size: once
J: TRBJ2-2
D: TRBD1

DNA: TGTGCCAGCAGCGTAGCCCTAGGAAACACCATATATTTT
CDR3: CASSVALGNTIYF
V: TRBV9
size: -
J: TRBJ1-3
D: -

DNA: TGTGCCTGGAGTGTACAGGCAGGGGGTTACTTTGGCTACACCTTC
CDR3: CAWSVQAGGYFGYTF
V: TRBV30
size: -
J: TRBJ1-2
D: TRBD1

DNA: TGTGCCAGCAGCATTGGACAGATGAACACTGAAGCTTTCTTT
CDR3: CASSIGQMNTEAFF
V: TRBV5-4
size: -
J: TRBJ1-1
D: -

DNA: TGTGCCAGTAGTCCACCCCAGGGGACGAACACTGAAGCTTTCTTT
CDR3: CASSPPQGTNTEAFF
V: TRBV19
size: -
J: TRBJ1-1
D: -

DNA: TGTGCCATCACCCGGGACAACGGAGGACAGACCCAGTACTTC
CDR3: CAITRDNGGQTQYF
V: TRBV10-3
size: -
J: TRBJ2-5
D: -

DNA: TGTGCCAGCATTTTACTAGCGGGGGCTGCGGAGTTCTTC
CDR3: CASILLAGAAEFF
V: TRBV2
size: -
J: TRBJ2-1
D: TRBD2

DNA: TGCGCCAGCAGCTCGACAGACCCCTTATATTCACCCCTCCACTTT
CDR3: CASSSTDPLYSPLHF
V: TRBV5-1
size: -
J: TRBJ1-6
D: -

DNA: TGTGCCAGCAGCGTAGGAGGGGGATCACCCCTCCACTTT
CDR3: CASSVGGGSPLHF
V: TRBV9
size: -
J: TRBJ1-6
D: -

DNA: TGTGCCAGCAGCCGGACCTGGGGCGAAAAACTGTTTTTT
CDR3: CASSRTWGEKLFF
V: TRBV28
size: -
J: TRBJ1-4
D: -

DNA: TGTGCCAGCAGTTTATCGGGACAGGGCTACTATGGCTACACCTTC
CDR3: CASSLSGQGYYGYTF
V: TRBV27
size: -
J: TRBJ1-2
D: TRBD1

DNA: TGTGCCAGCAGCATGGCAGGGGGTCAAGAGACCCAGTACTTC
CDR3: CASSMAGGQETQYF
V: TRBV9
size: -
J: TRBJ2-5
D: TRBD1

DNA: TGTGCCAGCAGTGAATTTATAGGGGCCGGCTCACCCCTCCACTTT
CDR3: CASSEFIGAGSPLHF
V: TRBV6-1
size: -
J: TRBJ1-6
D: -

DNA: TGCGCCAGCAGTCAACCGGGACAGGCCTACAATGAGCAGTTCTTC
CDR3: CASSQPGQAYNEQFF
V: TRBV23-1
size: -
J: TRBJ2-1
D: TRBD1

DNA: TGTGCCATCAGCGTCGACAGCTCTGGGGCCAACGTCCTGACTTTC
CDR3: CAISVDSSGANVLTF
V: TRBV10-3
size: -
J: TRBJ2-6
D: -

DNA: TGCAGTGCTAGTTCCTCGGGAAGTACCAGCACAGATACGCAGTATTTT
CDR3: CSASSSGSTSTDTQYF
V: TRBV20-1
size: -
J: TRBJ2-3
D: -

DNA: TGCGCCAGCAGCTTGGGGGGCAAAAACAATGAGCAGTTCTTC
CDR3: CASSLGGKNNEQFF
V: TRBV5-1
size: -
J: TRBJ2-1
D: -

DNA: TGTGCCAGCTCACCCACAGGGATAGATACGCAGTATTTT
CDR3: CASSPTGIDTQYF
V: TRBV18
size: -
J: TRBJ2-3
D: -

DNA: TGTGCCAGTAGTTTTGATACAGGTCGGAACTATGGCTACACCTTC
CDR3: CASSFDTGRNYGYTF
V: TRBV19
size: once
J: TRBJ1-2
D: -

DNA: TGTGCCGCGGGACAGGGGGGTGAAAAACTGTTTTTT
CDR3: CAAGQGGEKLFF
V: TRBV6-5
size: -
J: TRBJ1-4
D: TRBD1

DNA: TGTGCCAGCAGTTACTCGGGACATAACTTCTTC
CDR3: CASSYSGHNFF
V: TRBV6-5
size: -
J: TRBJ2-1
D: -

DNA: TGTGCCAGCAGGGAGGGGCGTTTCTATAATTCACCCCTCCACTTT
CDR3: CASREGRFYNSPLHF
V: TRBV6-6
size: few
J: TRBJ1-6
D: -

DNA: TGTGCCAGCTCCCTCCGCGAGCGGGCAGGAAGCACAGATACGCAGTATTTT
CDR3: CASSLRERAGSTDTQYF
V: TRBV18
size: -
J: TRBJ2-3
D: -